This T cell receptor beta chain was profiled in a study of blood T cell repertoires in COVID-19. Source study methods: How many nucleated cells were present was estimated from reference gene primer amplification. Profiled with immunoSEQ multiplex PCR; TCRdb holds only in-frame clones, not every one. V and J calls and clone size are those listed in that table; D and trimming were worked out from the DNA. Of around 120,000 clones listed, 70% to 90% are singletons. This CDR3 has 13 residues. Germline V lookup: CDR1 SGHNT, CDR2 YENEEA. J gave up 5 bases and V 4 bases, and 3 bases lay outside the gene matches.

This clonotype originated in a man aged 50 to 59 with acute or convalescent COVID-19. The sequencing input was peripheral blood. The chain carries TRBV11-3 and TRBJ2-5; 8 bases map to TRBD2. CDR3 sequence reads: CASSSPGGETQYF. For the CDR3, the DNA is TGTGCCAGCAGCTCCCCGGGAGGGGAGACCCAGTACTTC.